This T cell receptor beta chain emerged from a study of blood T cell repertoires in COVID-19. Looking at the study overall: Spain, Italy and the United States supplied samples that represented acute and convalescent COVID-19. Sources were T cells, B-cell-depleted T cells, or PBMCs; the material itself was cDNA or gDNA.

Profiling relied on immunoSEQ multiplex PCR, and the TCRdb table lists in-frame clones only, not all of them. The sample holds 380,000 or so clones, around 90% seen once. CDR1 and CDR2 (germline): SGHNT, YENEEA. The CDR3 is 15 amino acids. With 5 bases clipped from V and 0 bases from J, the junction kept 3 bases outside the gene matches. The clonotype was recovered from a middle-aged man with acute or convalescent COVID-19. The gene calls are TRBV11-3 and TRBJ2-2; 7 positions match TRBD1. The specimen sequenced was peripheral blood. CDR3 nucleotide sequence: TGTGCCAGCAGCCCGGGACAGACGAACACCGGGGAGCTGTTTTTT. This gives the protein CASSPGQTNTGELFF. Supplemented by reference TRBV11-3 and TRBJ2-2, the full variable domain reads EAGVVQSPRYKIIEKKQPVAFWCNPISGHNTLYWYLQNLGQGPELLIRYENEEAVDDSQLPKDRFSAERLKGVDSTLKIQPAELGDSAVYLCASSPGQTNTGELFFGEGSRLTVL.